This T cell receptor (beta chain) was found in a study of cytomegalovirus exposure and HLA in healthy donors. General study findings and limits: In a later analysis, at a false discovery rate of 0.05, roughly 17,000 TCR beta sequences were associated with HLA alleles. About 90% or about 30% of the time was how often most TCR beta V segments were productive, according to an earlier analysis. Trimming of TCR beta V- and J-genes showed a link, identified in a later analysis, to a missense DCLRE1C variant.

Researchers ran the PCR with 60 Vbeta and 13 Jbeta primers. Clones were sequenced by immunoSEQ multiplex PCR, and TCRdb holds only the in-frame ones, with some missing. Its listing shows about 130,000 clones. V dropped 5 bases and J dropped 0; count of bases not matched to a gene: 9. Germline V gene data show CDR1 as SGHTA and CDR2 as FQGNSA. This CDR3 is built from 17 residues. With respect to this clone: Its antigen is undetermined.

This TCR was recovered from a man under 40 in good health and CMV-seronegative. The material sequenced was PBMCs. This sequence joins TRBV7-2 and TRBJ2-4, with TRBD2 matching 8 bases. CDR3 in DNA: TGTGCCAGCAGCACAAAGACTAGCGTACTAGCCAAAAACATTCAGTACTTC. Protein product: CASSTKTSVLAKNIQYF.